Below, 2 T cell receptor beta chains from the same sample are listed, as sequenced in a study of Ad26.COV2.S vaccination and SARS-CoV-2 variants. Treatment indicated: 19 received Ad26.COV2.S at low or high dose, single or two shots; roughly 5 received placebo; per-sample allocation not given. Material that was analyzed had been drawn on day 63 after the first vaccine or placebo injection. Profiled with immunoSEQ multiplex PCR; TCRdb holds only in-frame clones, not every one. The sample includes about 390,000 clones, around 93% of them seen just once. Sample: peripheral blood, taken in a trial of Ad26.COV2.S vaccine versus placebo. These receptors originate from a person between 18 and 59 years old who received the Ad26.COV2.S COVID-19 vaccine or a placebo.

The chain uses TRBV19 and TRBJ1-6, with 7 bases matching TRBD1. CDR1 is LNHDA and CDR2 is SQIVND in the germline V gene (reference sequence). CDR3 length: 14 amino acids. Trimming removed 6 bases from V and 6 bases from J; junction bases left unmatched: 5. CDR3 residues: CASSRQGPNSPLHF. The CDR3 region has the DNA TGTGCCAGTAGCCGACAGGGACCTAATTCACCCCTCCACTTT.

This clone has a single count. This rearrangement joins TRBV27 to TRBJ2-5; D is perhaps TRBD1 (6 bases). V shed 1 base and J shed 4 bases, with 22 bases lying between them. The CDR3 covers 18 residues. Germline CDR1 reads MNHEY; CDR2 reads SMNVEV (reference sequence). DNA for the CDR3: TGTGCCAGCAGTTTATTACCTACCCGGGACATTATTTTAGAGACCCAGTACTTC. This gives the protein CASSLLPTRDIILETQYF.